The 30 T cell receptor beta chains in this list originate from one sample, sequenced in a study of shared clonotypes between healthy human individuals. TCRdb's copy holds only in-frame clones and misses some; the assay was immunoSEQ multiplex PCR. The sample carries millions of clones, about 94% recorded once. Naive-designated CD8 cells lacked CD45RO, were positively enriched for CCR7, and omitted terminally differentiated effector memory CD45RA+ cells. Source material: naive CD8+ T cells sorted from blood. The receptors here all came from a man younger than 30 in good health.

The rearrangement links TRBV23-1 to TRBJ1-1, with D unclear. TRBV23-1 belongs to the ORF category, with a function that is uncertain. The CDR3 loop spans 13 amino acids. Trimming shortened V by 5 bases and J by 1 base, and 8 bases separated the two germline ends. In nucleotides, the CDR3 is TGCGCCAGCAGTGGACGCACGAACACTGAAGCTTTCTTT. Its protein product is CASSGRTNTEAFF.

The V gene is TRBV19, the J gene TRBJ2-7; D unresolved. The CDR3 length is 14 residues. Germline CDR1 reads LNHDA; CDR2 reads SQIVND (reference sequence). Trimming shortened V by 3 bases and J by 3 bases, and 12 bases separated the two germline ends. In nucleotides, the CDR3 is TGTGCCAGTAGTATCGAGCAGTGGGGCTACGAGCAGTACTTC. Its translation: CASSIEQWGYEQYF. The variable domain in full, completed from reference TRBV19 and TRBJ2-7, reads DGGITQSPKYLFRKEGQNVTLSCEQNLNHDAMYWYRQDPGQGLRLIYYSQIVNDFQKGDIAEGYSVSREKKESFPLTVTSAQKNPTAFYLCASSIEQWGYEQYFGPGTRLTVT.

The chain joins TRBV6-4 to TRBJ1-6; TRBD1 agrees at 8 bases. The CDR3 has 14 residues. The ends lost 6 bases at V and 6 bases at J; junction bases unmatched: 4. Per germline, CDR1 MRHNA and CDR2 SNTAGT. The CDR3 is CASRDRVGNSPLHF. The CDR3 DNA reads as TGTGCCAGCAGGGACAGGGTGGGTAATTCACCCCTCCACTTT.

The chain's CDR3 is CASSLAGNTGELFF. DNA of the CDR3: TGCGCCAGCAGCCTAGCGGGAAACACCGGGGAGCTGTTTTTT. This chain uses TRBV4-3 with TRBJ2-2; TRBD2 agrees at 8 bases. The CDR3 runs to 14 residues. CDR1 and CDR2 (germline): LGHNA, YSLEER. V gave up 4 bases and J gave up 2 bases; unmatched junction bases: 0.

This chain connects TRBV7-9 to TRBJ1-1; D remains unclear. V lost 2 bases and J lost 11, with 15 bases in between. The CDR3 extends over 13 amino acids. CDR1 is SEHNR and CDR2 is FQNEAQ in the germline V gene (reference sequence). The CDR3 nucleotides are TGTGCCAGCAGCTTAATAATCGCTATTCAGGCTTTCTTT. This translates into CASSLIIAIQAFF.

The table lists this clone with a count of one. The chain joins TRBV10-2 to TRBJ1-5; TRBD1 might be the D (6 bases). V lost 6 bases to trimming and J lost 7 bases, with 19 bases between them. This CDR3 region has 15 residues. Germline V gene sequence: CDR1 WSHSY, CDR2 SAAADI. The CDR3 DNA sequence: TGCGCCAGCAGCGAACAGGGACTCGGACGACAGCCCCAGCATTTT. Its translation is CASSEQGLGRQPQHF.

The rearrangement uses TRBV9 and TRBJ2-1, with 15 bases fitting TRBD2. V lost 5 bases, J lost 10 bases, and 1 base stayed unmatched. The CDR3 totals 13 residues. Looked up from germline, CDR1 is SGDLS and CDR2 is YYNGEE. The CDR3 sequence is CASRGLAGGEQFF. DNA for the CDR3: TGTGCCAGCAGGGGACTAGCGGGAGGCGAGCAGTTCTTC.

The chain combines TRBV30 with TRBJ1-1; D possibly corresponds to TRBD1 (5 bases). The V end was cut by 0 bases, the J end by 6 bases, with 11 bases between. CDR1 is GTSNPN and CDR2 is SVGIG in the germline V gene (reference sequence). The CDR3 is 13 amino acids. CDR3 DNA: TGTGCCTGGAGTGTAGGGGTCTCTCCTGAAGCTTTCTTT. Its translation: CAWSVGVSPEAFF.

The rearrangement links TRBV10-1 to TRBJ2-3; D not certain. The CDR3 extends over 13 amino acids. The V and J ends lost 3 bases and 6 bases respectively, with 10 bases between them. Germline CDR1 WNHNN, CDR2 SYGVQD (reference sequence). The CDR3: CASSEIIWDTQYF. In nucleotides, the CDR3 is TGCGCCAGCAGTGAAATCATTTGGGATACGCAGTATTTT.

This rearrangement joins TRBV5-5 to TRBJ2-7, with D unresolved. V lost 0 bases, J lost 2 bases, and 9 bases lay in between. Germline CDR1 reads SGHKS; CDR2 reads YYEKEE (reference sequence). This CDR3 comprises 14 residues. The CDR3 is CASSLGSGTYEQYF. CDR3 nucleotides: TGTGCCAGCAGCTTGGGGAGTGGTACCTACGAGCAGTACTTC. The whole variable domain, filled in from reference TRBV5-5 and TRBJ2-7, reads DAGVTQSPTHLIKTRGQQVTLRCSPISGHKSVSWYQQVLGQGPQFIFQYYEKEERGRGNFPDRFSARQFPNYSSELNVNALLLGDSALYLCASSLGSGTYEQYFGPGTRLTVT.

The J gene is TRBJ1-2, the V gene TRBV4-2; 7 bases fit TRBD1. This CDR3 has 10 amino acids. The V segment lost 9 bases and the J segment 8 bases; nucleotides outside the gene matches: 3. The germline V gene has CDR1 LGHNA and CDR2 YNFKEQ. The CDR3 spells CASTGDGYTF. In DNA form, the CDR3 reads TGTGCCAGTACAGGGGACGGCTACACCTTC.

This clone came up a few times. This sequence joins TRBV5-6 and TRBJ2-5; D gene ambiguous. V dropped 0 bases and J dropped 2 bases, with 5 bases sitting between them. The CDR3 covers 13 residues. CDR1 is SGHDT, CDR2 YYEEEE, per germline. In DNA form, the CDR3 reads TGTGCCAGCAGCTTGGAACAGCAAGAGACCCAGTACTTC. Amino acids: CASSLEQQETQYF. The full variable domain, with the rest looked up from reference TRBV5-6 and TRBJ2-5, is DAGVTQSPTHLIKTRGQQVTLRCSPKSGHDTVSWYQQALGQGPQFIFQYYEEEERQRGNFPDRFSGHQFPNYSSELNVNALLLGDSALYLCASSLEQQETQYFGPGTRLLVL.

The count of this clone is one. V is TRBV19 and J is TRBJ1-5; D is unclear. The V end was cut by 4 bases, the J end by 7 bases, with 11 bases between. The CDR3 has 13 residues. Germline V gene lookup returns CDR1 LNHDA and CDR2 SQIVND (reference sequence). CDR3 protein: CASSTGPNQPQHF. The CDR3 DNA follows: TGTGCCAGTAGTACAGGACCTAACCAGCCCCAGCATTTT.

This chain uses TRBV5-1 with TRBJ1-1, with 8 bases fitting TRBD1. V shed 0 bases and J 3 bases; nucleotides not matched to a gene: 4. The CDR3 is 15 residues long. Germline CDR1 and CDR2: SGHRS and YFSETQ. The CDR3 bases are TGCGCCAGCAGCTTGGGGGCAGGGGGCCACACTGAAGCTTTCTTT. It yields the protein CASSLGAGGHTEAFF.

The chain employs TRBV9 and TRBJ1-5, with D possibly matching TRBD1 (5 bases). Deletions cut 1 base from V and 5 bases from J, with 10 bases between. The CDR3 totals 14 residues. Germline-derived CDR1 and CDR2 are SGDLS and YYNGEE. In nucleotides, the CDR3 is TGTGCCAGCAGCGTAATGGACACCGATCAGCCCCAGCATTTT. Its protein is CASSVMDTDQPQHF. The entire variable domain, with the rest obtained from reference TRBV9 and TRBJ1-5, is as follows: DSGVTQTPKHLITATGQRVTLRCSPRSGDLSVYWYQQSLDQGLQFLIQYYNGEERAKGNILERFSAQQFPDLHSELNLSSLELGDSALYFCASSVMDTDQPQHFGDGTRLSIL.

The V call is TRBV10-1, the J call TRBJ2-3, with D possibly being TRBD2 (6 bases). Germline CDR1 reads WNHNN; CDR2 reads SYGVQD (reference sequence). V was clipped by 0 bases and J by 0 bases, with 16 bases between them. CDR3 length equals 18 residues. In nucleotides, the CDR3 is TGCGCCAGCAGTGAGTCGGGGATTGGGGAGGAGAGCACAGATACGCAGTATTTT. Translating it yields CASSESGIGEESTDTQYF.

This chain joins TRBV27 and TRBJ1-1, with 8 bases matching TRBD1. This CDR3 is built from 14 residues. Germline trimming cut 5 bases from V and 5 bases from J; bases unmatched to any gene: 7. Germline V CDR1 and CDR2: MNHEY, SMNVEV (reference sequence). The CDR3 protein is CASSQPGQATEAFF. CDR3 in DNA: TGTGCCAGCAGTCAACCGGGACAGGCAACTGAAGCTTTCTTT.

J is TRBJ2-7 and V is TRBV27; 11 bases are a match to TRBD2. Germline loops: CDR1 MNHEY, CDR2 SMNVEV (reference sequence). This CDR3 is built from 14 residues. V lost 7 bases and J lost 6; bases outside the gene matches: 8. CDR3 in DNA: TGTGCCAGCACAATACTAGCGGGAGTAGGCGAGCAGTACTTC. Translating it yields CASTILAGVGEQYF.

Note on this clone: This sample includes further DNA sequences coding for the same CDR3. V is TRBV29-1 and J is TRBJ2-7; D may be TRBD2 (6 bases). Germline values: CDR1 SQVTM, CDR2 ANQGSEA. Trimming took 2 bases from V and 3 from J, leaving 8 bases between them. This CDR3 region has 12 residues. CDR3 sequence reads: CSVELGSYEQYF. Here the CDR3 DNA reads TGCAGCGTTGAACTCGGGAGCTACGAGCAGTACTTC.

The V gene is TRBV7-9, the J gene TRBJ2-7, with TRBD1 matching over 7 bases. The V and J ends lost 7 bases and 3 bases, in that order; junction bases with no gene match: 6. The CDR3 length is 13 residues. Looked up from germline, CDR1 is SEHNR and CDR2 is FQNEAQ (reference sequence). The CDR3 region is CASTPGQLYEQYF. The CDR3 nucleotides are TGTGCCAGCACCCCGGGACAGCTCTACGAGCAGTACTTC.

The CDR3 DNA is TGTGCCAGTAGTATGGGGGGGAGCAATCAGCCCCAGCATTTT. As protein: CASSMGGSNQPQHF. The V call is TRBV19, the J call TRBJ1-5, with D perhaps TRBD1 (5 bases). Per the germline V gene, CDR1 is LNHDA and CDR2 is SQIVND (reference sequence). V lost 3 bases, J lost 1 base, and 7 bases lay in between. CDR3 length equals 14 residues.

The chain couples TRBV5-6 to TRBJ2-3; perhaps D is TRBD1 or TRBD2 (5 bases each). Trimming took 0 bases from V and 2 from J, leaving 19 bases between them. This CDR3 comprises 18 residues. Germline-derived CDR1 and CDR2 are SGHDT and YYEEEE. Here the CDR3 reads CASSLEYIDMGDTDTQYF. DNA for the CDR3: TGTGCCAGCAGCTTGGAATATATAGACATGGGGGACACAGATACGCAGTATTTT.

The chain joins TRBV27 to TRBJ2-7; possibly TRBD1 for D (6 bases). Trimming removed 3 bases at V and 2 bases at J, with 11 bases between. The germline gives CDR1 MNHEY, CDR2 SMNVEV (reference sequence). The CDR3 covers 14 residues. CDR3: CASSLGHKTYEQYF. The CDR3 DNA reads TGTGCCAGCAGTTTGGGACATAAGACCTACGAGCAGTACTTC.

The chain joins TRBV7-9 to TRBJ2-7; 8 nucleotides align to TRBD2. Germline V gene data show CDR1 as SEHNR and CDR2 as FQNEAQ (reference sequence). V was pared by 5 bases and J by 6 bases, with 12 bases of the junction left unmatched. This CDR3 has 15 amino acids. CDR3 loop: CASSPTSGRGGEQYF. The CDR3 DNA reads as TGTGCCAGCAGCCCAACTAGCGGACGGGGAGGCGAGCAGTACTTC.

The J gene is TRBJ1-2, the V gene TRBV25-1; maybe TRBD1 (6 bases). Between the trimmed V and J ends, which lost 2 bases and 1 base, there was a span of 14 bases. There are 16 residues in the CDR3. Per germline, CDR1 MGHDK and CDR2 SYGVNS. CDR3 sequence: CASSEQDGQINYGYTF. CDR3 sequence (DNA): TGTGCCAGCAGTGAACAAGACGGACAGATTAACTATGGCTACACCTTC.

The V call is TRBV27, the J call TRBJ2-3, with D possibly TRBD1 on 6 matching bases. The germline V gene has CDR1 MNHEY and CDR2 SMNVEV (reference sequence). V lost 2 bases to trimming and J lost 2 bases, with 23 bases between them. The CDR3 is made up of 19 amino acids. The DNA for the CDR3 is TGTGCCAGCAGTTTAAGATTCGATTGGAGTGGACAGAACACAGATACGCAGTATTTT. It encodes CASSLRFDWSGQNTDTQYF.

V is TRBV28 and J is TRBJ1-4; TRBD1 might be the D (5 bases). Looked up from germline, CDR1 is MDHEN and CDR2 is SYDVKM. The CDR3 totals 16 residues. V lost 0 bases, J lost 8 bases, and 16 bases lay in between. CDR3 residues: CASSLWDGGRDEKLFF. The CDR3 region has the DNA TGTGCCAGCAGTTTATGGGACGGAGGCCGGGACGAAAAACTGTTTTTT.

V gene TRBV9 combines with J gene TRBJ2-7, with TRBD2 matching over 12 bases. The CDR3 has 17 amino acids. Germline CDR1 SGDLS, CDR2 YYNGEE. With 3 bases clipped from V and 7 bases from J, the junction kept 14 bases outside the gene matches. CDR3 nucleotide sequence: TGTGCCAGCAGCGCCTCAGGACTAGCGGGGTTCGATGGGGAGCAGTACTTC. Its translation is CASSASGLAGFDGEQYF.

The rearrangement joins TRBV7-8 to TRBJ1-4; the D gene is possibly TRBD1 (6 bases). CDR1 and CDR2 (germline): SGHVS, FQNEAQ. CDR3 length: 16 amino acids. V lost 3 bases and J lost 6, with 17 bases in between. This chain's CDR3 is CASSFRGQGPDEKLFF. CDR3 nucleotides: TGTGCCAGCAGCTTCAGGGGTCAGGGGCCGGATGAAAAACTGTTTTTT.

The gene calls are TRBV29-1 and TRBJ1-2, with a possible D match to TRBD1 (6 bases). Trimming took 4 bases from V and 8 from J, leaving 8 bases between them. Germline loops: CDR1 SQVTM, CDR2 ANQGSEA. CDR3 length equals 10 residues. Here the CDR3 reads CSVVQGGYTF. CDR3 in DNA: TGCAGCGTTGTACAGGGCGGCTACACCTTC.